This T cell receptor (beta chain) comes out of a study of shared clonotypes between healthy human individuals. About this clone: One end of the junction fails to match germline, which may point to a read error.

Naivety among CD8 cells was defined by CD45RO negativity and positive CCR7 selection, thereby excluding terminally differentiated effector memory CD45RA+ cells. TCRdb's table, derived via immunoSEQ multiplex PCR, lists solely in-frame clones and lacks some. The data contain some 2,000,000 clones, around 96% of them seen just once; the ten biggest clones take up 0.9% to 1.3%. Looked up from germline, CDR1 is SNHLY and CDR2 is FYNNEI. The CDR3 length is 17 residues. The TCR originated in a man aged 18 to 30 in good health. The genes are TRBV2 and TRBJ1-6; D is uncertain. The material sequenced was naive CD8+ T cells sorted from blood. The CDR3 is CASTPETSGVYNSPPHF. The CDR3 bases are TGTGCCAGCACTCCCGAGACAAGTGGGGTCTATAATTCACCCCCCCACTTT. Complete variable domain (other parts from reference TRBV2 and TRBJ1-6): EPEVTQTPSHQVTQMGQEVILRCVPISNHLYFYWYRQILGQKVEFLVSFYNNEISEKSEIFDDQFSVERPDGSNFTLKIRSTKLEDSAMYFCASTPETSGVYNSPPHFGNGTRLTVT.